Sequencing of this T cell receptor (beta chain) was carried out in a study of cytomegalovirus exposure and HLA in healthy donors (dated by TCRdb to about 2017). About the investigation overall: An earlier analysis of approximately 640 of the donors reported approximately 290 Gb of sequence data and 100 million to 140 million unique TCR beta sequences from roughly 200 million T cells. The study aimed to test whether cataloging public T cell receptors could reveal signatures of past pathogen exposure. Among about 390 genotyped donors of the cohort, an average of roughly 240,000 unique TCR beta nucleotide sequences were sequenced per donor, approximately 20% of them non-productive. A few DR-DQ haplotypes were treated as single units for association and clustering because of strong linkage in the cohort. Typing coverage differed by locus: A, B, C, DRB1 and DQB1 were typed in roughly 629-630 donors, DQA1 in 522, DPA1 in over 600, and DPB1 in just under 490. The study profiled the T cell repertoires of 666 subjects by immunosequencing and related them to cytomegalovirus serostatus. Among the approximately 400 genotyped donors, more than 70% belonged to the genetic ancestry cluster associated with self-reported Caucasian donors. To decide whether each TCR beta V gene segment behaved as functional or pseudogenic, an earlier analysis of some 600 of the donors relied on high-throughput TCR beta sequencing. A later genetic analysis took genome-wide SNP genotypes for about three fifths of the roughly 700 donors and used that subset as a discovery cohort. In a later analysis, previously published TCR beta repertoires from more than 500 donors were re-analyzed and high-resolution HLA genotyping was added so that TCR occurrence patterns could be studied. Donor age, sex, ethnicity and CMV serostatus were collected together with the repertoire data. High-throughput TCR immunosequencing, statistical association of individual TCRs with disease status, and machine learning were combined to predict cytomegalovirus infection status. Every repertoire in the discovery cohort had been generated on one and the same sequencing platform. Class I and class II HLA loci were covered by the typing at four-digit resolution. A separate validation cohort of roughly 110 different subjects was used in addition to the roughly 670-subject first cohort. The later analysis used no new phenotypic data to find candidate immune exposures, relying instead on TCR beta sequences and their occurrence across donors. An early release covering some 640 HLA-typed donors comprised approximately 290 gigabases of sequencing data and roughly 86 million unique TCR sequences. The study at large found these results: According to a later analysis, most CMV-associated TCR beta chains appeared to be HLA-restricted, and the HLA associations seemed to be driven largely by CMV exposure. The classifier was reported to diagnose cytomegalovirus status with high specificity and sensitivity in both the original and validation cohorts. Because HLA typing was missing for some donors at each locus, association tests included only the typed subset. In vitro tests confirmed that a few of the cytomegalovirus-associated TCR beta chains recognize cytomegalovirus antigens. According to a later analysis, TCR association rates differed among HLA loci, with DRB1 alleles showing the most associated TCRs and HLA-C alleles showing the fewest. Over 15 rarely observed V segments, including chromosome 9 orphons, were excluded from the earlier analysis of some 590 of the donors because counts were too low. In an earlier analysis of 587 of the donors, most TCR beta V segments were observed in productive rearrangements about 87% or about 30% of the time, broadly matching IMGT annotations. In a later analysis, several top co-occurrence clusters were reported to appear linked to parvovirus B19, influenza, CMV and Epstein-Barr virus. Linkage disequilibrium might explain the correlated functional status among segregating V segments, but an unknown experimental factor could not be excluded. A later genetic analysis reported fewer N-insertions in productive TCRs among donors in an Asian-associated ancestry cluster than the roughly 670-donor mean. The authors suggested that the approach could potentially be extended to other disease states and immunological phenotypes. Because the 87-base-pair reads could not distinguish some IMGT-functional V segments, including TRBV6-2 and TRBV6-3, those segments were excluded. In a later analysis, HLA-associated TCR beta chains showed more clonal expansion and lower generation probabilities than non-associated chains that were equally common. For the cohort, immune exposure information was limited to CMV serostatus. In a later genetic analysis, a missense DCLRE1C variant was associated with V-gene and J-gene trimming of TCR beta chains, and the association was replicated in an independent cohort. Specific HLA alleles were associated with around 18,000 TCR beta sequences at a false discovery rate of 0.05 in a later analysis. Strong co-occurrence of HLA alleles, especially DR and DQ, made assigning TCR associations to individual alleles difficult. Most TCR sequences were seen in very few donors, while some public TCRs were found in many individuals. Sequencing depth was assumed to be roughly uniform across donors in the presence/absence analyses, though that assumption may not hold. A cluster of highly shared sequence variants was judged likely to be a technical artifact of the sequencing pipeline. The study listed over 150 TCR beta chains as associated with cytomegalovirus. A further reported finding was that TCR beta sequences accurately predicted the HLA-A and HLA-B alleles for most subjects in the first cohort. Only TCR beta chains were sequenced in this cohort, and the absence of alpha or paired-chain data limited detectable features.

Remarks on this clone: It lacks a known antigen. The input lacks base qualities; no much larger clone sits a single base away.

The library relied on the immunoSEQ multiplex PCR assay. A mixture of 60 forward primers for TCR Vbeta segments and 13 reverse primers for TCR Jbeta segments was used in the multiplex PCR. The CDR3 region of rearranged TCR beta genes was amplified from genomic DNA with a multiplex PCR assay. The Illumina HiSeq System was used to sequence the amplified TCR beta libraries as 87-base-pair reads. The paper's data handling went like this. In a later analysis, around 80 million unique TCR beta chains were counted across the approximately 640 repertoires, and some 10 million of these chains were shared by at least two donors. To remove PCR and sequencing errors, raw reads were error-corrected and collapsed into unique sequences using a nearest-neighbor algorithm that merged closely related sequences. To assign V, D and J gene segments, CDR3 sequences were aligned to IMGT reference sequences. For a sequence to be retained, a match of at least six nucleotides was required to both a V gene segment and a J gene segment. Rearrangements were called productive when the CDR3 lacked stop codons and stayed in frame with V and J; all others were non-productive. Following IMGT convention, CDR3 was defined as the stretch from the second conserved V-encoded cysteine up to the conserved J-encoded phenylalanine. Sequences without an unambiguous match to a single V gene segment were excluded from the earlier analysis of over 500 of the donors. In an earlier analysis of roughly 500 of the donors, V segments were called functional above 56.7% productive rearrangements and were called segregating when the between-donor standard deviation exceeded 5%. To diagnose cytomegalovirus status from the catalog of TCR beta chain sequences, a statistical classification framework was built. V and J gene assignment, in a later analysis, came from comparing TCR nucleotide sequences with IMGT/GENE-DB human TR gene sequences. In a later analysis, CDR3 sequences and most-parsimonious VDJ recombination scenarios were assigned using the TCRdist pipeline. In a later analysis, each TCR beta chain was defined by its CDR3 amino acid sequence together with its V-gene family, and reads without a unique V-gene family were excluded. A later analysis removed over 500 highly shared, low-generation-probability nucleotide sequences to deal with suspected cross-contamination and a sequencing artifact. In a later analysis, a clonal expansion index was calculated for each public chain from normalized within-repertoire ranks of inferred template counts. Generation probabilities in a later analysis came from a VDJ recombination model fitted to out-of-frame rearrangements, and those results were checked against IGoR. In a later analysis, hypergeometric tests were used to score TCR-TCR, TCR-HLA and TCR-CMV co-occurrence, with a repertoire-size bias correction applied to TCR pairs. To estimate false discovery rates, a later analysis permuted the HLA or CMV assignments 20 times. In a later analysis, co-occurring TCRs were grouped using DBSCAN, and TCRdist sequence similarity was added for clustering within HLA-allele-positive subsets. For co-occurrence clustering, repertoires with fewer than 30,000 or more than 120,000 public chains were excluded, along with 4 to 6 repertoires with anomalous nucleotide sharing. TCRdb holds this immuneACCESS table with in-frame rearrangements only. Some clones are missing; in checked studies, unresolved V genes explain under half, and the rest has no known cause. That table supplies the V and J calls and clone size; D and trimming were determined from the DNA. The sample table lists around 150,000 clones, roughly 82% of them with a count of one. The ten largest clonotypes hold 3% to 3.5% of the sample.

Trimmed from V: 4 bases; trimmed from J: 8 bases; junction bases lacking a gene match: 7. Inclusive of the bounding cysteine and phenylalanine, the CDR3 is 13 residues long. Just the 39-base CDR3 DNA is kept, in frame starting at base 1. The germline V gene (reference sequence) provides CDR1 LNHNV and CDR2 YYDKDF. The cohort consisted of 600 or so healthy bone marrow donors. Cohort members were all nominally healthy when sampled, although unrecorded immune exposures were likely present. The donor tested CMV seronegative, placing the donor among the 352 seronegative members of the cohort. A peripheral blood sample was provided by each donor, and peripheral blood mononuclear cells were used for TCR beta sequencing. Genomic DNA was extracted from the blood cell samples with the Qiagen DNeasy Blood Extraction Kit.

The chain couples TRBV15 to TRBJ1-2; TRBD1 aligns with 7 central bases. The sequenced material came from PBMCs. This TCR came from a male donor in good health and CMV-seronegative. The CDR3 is CATSTLTGEGYTF. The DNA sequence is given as TGTGCCACCAGCACCCTTACAGGGGAAGGCTACACCTTC.